The 32 T cell receptor beta chains presented below share a single source sample, sequenced in a study of response to subunit inactivated influenza vaccine. MiXCR, run by TCRdb on the RT-PCR reads, gives a single entry per CDR3 protein. The table lists approximately 730,000 distinct CDR3 sequences, over 11% of them singletons, with around 7% in the top ten. The starting material was PBMCs from blood, obtained 14 days before vaccination. The receptors originated from a man aged 50 or older who received an inactivated influenza vaccine.

This chain joins TRBV21-1 and TRBJ2-7; the DNA was not compared with TRBD2, the D call given in the table. TRBV21-1 represents a pseudogene. The CDR3 consists of 15 residues. Here the CDR3 DNA reads TGTGCCAGCAGCAGTGGCGGGGGGAGGGTGTACGAGCAGTACTTC. It codes for CASSSGGGRVYEQYF.

The rearrangement links TRBV13 to TRBJ2-7, with 10 bases aligning to TRBD2. Trimming cost V 5 bases and J 6 bases; bases outside gene matches: 10. Germline CDR1 PRHDT, CDR2 FYEKMQ (reference sequence). The length of the CDR3 is 15 residues. The CDR3 sequence: CASSLGRTSGLEQYF. CDR3 coding DNA: TGTGCCAGCAGCCTGGGGCGGACTAGCGGCCTCGAGCAGTACTTC.

Ten or more counts support this clonotype. The chain recombines TRBV4-3 with TRBJ2-3; TRBD2 matches 9 bases. This CDR3 spans 16 amino acids. V was pared by 1 base and J by 1 base, with 3 bases of the junction left unmatched. CDR1 is LGHNA, CDR2 YSLEER, per germline. The CDR3 coding sequence is TGCGCCAGCAGCCAAGTAGCTAGCGGGGGCACAGATACGCAGTATTTT. Its protein is CASSQVASGGTDTQYF.

This chain links TRBV11-2 with TRBJ1-1; a possible D gene is TRBD1 (6 bases). Germline CDR1 and CDR2: SGHAT and FQNNGV. The CDR3 totals 19 residues. Trimming removed 0 bases at V and 0 bases at J, with 20 bases between. For the CDR3, the DNA is TGTGCCAGCAGCTTAGACAGGGGCGTTTCAATGAACATGAACACTGAAGCTTTCTTT. Its translation is CASSLDRGVSMNMNTEAFF.

In this sample, this clonotype turned up once. The chain combines TRBV6-1 with TRBJ2-3, with TRBD2 matching 8 bases. The CDR3 consists of 16 residues. CDR1 and CDR2 (germline): MNHNS, SASEGT. Losses at the gene ends were 3 bases for V and 3 bases for J; bases not matched to a gene: 8. This CDR3 is CASSELTGGPTDTQYF. The DNA of the CDR3 is TGTGCCAGCAGTGAGTTGACGGGAGGGCCAACAGATACGCAGTATTTT.

This clonotype was seen a handful of times. The chain employs TRBV7-9 and TRBJ2-7, with 10 nucleotides matching TRBD1. Germline V gene data show CDR1 as SEHNR and CDR2 as FQNEAQ (reference sequence). J gave up 1 base and V 5 bases, and 8 bases lay outside the gene matches. The CDR3 runs 16 residues. The CDR3 region is CASSPRPGQGSYEQYF. The CDR3 nucleotides read TGTGCCAGCAGCCCTAGACCGGGACAGGGGTCCTACGAGCAGTACTTC.

This clonotype was seen only a few times. This chain uses TRBV3-1 with TRBJ1-2, with 9 nucleotides matching TRBD1. The V gene's germline CDR1 is LGHDT and CDR2 YNNKEL (reference sequence). V was pared by 1 base and J by 4 bases, with 7 bases of the junction left unmatched. The CDR3 runs to 16 residues. The CDR3 is CASSQVTDRGAYGYTF. Written as DNA, the CDR3 is TGTGCCAGCAGCCAAGTTACGGACAGGGGAGCCTATGGCTACACCTTC.

This clonotype was counted many times. The chain employs TRBV20-1 and TRBJ2-7; 11 nucleotides match TRBD2. CDR3 length: 13 residues. Losses at the gene ends were 5 bases for V and 6 bases for J; bases not matched to a gene: 6. Germline CDR1 reads DFQATT; CDR2 reads SNEGSKA (reference sequence). CDR3 protein: CSAVTSGISEQYF. The DNA for the CDR3 is TGCAGTGCTGTGACTAGCGGGATTAGCGAGCAGTACTTC.

The chain combines TRBV2 with TRBJ2-7; no definite D call. Trimming shortened V by 5 bases and J by 3 bases, and 11 bases separated the two germline ends. This CDR3 spans 13 amino acids. Germline lookup yields CDR1 SNHLY and CDR2 FYNNEI. CDR3 DNA: TGTGCCAGCAGTCAGCGCACCTACTACGAGCAGTACTTC. Translating gives CASSQRTYYEQYF.

This clonotype appeared many times. The gene calls are TRBV25-1 and TRBJ2-1, with 16 bases matching TRBD2. This CDR3 is 18 amino acids long. V shed 4 bases and J 5 bases; nucleotides not matched to a gene: 8. The germline gives CDR1 MGHDK, CDR2 SYGVNS. CDR3 sequence reads: CASSGGLAGGPNNNEQFF. DNA for the CDR3: TGTGCCAGCAGTGGGGGACTAGCGGGAGGGCCCAACAACAATGAGCAGTTCTTC.

The chain employs TRBV18 and TRBJ1-1; the D gene is possibly TRBD1 (6 bases). V was shortened by 4 bases and J by 4 bases, with 19 bases between the two germline ends. Germline lookup yields CDR1 KGHSH and CDR2 LQKENI. The CDR3 consists of 16 residues. In nucleotides, the CDR3 is TGTGCCAGCTCACGCGGGGGCCATTCCCTGGGCACTGAAGCTTTCTTT. Its protein product is CASSRGGHSLGTEAFF.

V and J are TRBV30 and TRBJ2-7; D gene uncertain. Trimming pared 3 bases from V and 3 bases from J, leaving 15 bases between. This CDR3 spans 14 amino acids. The V gene's germline CDR1 is GTSNPN and CDR2 SVGIG (reference sequence). DNA of the CDR3: TGTGCCTGGAGGCGAGTAGGGAAAAGCTACGAGCAGTACTTC. It translates to CAWRRVGKSYEQYF.

The gene calls are TRBV5-6 and TRBJ2-1, with 7 bases identical to TRBD1. This CDR3 has 15 residues. CDR1 and CDR2 (germline): SGHDT, YYEEEE. The trim removed 3 bases at V and 5 bases at J, leaving 8 bases unmatched. CDR3 protein: CASSSTGSSHNEQFF. The CDR3 DNA reads as TGTGCCAGCAGCTCGACAGGGAGTTCCCACAATGAGCAGTTCTTC. Looking up the rest from reference TRBV5-6 and TRBJ2-1 gives the full variable domain: DAGVTQSPTHLIKTRGQQVTLRCSPKSGHDTVSWYQQALGQGPQFIFQYYEEEERQRGNFPDRFSGHQFPNYSSELNVNALLLGDSALYLCASSSTGSSHNEQFFGPGTRLTVL.

This clonotype was counted between two and nine times. This chain links TRBV29-1 with TRBJ2-1; TRBD2 matches at 14 bases. The V segment lost 6 bases and the J segment 12 bases; nucleotides outside the gene matches: 13. Germline lookup yields CDR1 SQVTM and CDR2 ANQGSEA. The CDR3 covers 15 residues. The CDR3 sequence: CSVAVGTSGSIGQFF. The CDR3 DNA follows: TGCAGCGTCGCCGTGGGGACTAGCGGGAGTATCGGGCAGTTCTTC.

The table lists this clonotype with a few counts. The chain combines TRBV9 with TRBJ2-4; perhaps D is TRBD1 or TRBD2 (5 bases each). Looked up from germline, CDR1 is SGDLS and CDR2 is YYNGEE. V was cut by 3 bases and J by 0 bases, with 13 bases left in between. CDR3 length: 16 amino acids. CDR3 amino acids: CASSAGTSLAKNIQYF. CDR3 bases: TGTGCCAGCAGCGCCGGGACCAGTCTAGCCAAAAACATTCAGTACTTC.

The genes are TRBV20-1 and TRBJ2-7; 9 bases agree with TRBD2. This CDR3 has 15 amino acids. Germline V gene sequence: CDR1 DFQATT, CDR2 SNEGSKA (reference sequence). The ends lost 1 base at V and 4 bases at J; junction bases unmatched: 8. CDR3 residues: CSARGSGTSRYEQYF. CDR3 DNA: TGCAGTGCTAGAGGGTCCGGGACTAGCCGATACGAGCAGTACTTC.

The chain combines TRBV28 with TRBJ1-5, with unresolved D. Trimming stripped 3 bases from V and 2 bases from J, with 8 bases between. Germline V gene data show CDR1 as MDHEN and CDR2 as SYDVKM. The CDR3 covers 14 residues. The CDR3 DNA sequence: TGTGCCAGCAGTTTTCTGTGGGGCAATCAGCCCCAGCATTTT. Translating gives CASSFLWGNQPQHF.

This clonotype was seen at least ten times. The V gene is TRBV5-1, the J gene TRBJ2-1; D gene uncertain. This CDR3 is 13 amino acids long. Trimming cost V 2 bases and J 7 bases, with 10 bases left between them. The germline V gene encodes CDR1 SGHRS and CDR2 YFSETQ. In DNA form, the CDR3 reads TGCGCCAGCAGCTTTATCTCCGTAAATGAGCAGTTCTTC. As protein: CASSFISVNEQFF.

This clonotype was detected only a few times. The chain employs TRBV4-2 and TRBJ2-7; D is unclear. The CDR3 is 15 amino acids. V was trimmed by 0 bases and J by 2 bases, leaving 11 bases between them. CDR1 LGHNA and CDR2 YNFKEQ come from the germline V gene. CDR3 bases: TGTGCCAGCAGCCAAGAAGGCACGACCGCCTACGAGCAGTACTTC. Translated: CASSQEGTTAYEQYF.

The V gene is TRBV6-2 or TRBV6-3, the J gene TRBJ2-2, with a weak D call TRBD1 (5 bases). With 6 bases removed from V and 5 bases from J, the gap between germline ends came to 16 bases. Per germline, CDR1 MNHEY and CDR2 SVGEGT. This CDR3 is built from 15 residues. The CDR3 DNA sequence: TGTGCCAGCAGCTCCCCCCCAGGGTTAACCGGGGAGCTGTTTTTT. Its translation is CASSSPPGLTGELFF.

This chain joins TRBV5-8 and TRBJ1-1, with a tentative D call TRBD1 (6 bases). CDR1 is SGHTS, CDR2 YDEGEE, per germline. The CDR3 runs 13 residues. Trimming removed 8 bases at V and 2 bases at J, with 13 bases between. CDR3 amino acids: CARGHGLNTEAFF. The CDR3 coding sequence is TGTGCCAGGGGACACGGGCTCAACACTGAAGCTTTCTTT. Complete variable domain (other parts from reference TRBV5-8 and TRBJ1-1): EAGVTQSPTHLIKTRGQQATLRCSPISGHTSVYWYQQALGLGLQFLLWYDEGEERNRGNFPPRFSGRQFPNYSSELNVNALELEDSALYLCARGHGLNTEAFFGQGTRLTVV.

This clonotype was seen a handful of times. The J gene is TRBJ2-7, the V gene TRBV7-2, with TRBD1 matching 10 bases. V gave up 5 bases and J gave up 5 bases; unmatched junction bases: 6. Germline values: CDR1 SGHTA, CDR2 FQGNSA. The CDR3 covers 14 residues. CDR3 protein: CASSPTGGVDEQYF. DNA of the CDR3: TGTGCCAGCAGCCCGACAGGGGGCGTGGACGAGCAGTACTTC.

J is TRBJ2-1 and V is TRBV29-1; 9 nucleotides agree with TRBD1. Trimming cost V 7 bases and J 7 bases; bases outside gene matches: 8. Per the germline V gene, CDR1 is SQVTM and CDR2 is ANQGSEA. The CDR3 spans 13 residues. The CDR3 DNA follows: TGCAGCGCCAGACAGGGGGTTGTAAATGAGCAGTTCTTC. Translating gives CSARQGVVNEQFF.

This clonotype was counted a few times. An end of the junction does not agree with germline; a read error may underlie this. V gene TRBV18 combines with J gene TRBJ1-3; 8 nucleotides align to TRBD1. CDR1 is KGHSH, CDR2 LQKENI, per germline. There are 14 residues in the CDR3. In nucleotides, the CDR3 is TGTGCCAGCTCACTGGACAGGGCAAGGAACACCACATATTTT. Its protein is CASSLDRARNTTYF.

The chain joins TRBV7-8 to TRBJ2-7; D unresolved. The V end lost 1 base, the J end lost 1 base, and 8 bases lay between the germline ends. The CDR3 has 14 residues. Germline CDR1 reads SGHVS; CDR2 reads FQNEAQ. CDR3 nucleotides: TGTGCCAGCAGCTTAGAAGACGGGTCCTACGAGCAGTACTTC. The encoded protein is CASSLEDGSYEQYF. The whole variable domain, remainder taken from reference TRBV7-8 and TRBJ2-7, is GAGVSQSPRYKVAKRGQDVALRCDPISGHVSLFWYQQALGQGPEFLTYFQNEAQLDKSGLPSDRFFAERPEGSVSTLKIQRTQQEDSAVYLCASSLEDGSYEQYFGPGTRLTVT.

This clonotype was found a few times. This chain joins TRBV20-1 and TRBJ1-1; unclear D gene. CDR1 and CDR2 (germline): DFQATT, SNEGSKA (reference sequence). This CDR3 spans 14 amino acids. Between the trimmed V and J ends, which lost 5 bases and 1 base, there was a span of 14 bases. CDR3 region: CSARISVGNTEAFF. As DNA, the CDR3 is TGCAGTGCTCGCATTTCGGTGGGGAACACTGAAGCTTTCTTT.

This clonotype occurred a few times. This chain links TRBV2 with TRBJ2-1; 16 bases are a match to TRBD2. This CDR3 is 19 amino acids long. Germline V gives CDR1 SNHLY, CDR2 FYNNEI. The CDR3 region has the DNA TGTACCTTCAGTTCAGGGACTAGCGGGAGGGCCAGGTCCTACAATGAGCAGTTCTTC. As protein: CTFSSGTSGRARSYNEQFF. The full variable domain, rest sourced from reference TRBV2 and TRBJ2-1, is EPEVTQTPSHQVTQMGQEVILRCVPISNHLYFYWYRQILGQKVEFLVSFYNNEISEKSEIFDDQFSVERPDGSNFTLKIRSTKLEDSAMYFCTFSSGTSGRARSYNEQFFGPGTRLTVL.

This clonotype was counted only a few times. The chain recombines TRBV20-1 with TRBJ2-7; 11 bases line up with TRBD2. CDR1 is DFQATT, CDR2 SNEGSKA, per germline (reference sequence). The CDR3 covers 15 residues. Trimming removed 0 bases from V and 2 bases from J; junction bases left unmatched: 3. The CDR3 sequence: CSARELAGATYEQYF. The CDR3 DNA reads as TGCAGTGCTAGAGAACTAGCGGGGGCCACCTACGAGCAGTACTTC.

This clonotype was detected only a few times. The junction departs from the called germline gene at one end, perhaps through a read error. The gene calls are TRBV7-7 and TRBJ2-5; tentatively, D is TRBD1 (5 bases). In germline, CDR1 is SSHAT, CDR2 FNYEAQ (reference sequence). CDR3 length: 14 residues. CDR3 coding DNA: TGTGCTAGCAGCTTAGGGGCATTCACCGAGCCCCAGTACTTC. Translating it yields CASSLGAFTEPQYF.

V and J are TRBV20-1 and TRBJ2-5, with TRBD2 matching 13 bases. CDR1 is DFQATT, CDR2 SNEGSKA, per germline (reference sequence). Trimming removed 6 bases from V and 5 bases from J; junction bases left unmatched: 9. The CDR3 sequence is 15 residues long. The CDR3 loop is CSAQGLAGARETQYF. The CDR3 DNA is TGCAGTGCCCAAGGACTAGCGGGAGCAAGGGAGACCCAGTACTTC.

A few counts support this clonotype. The V and J genes are TRBV5-1 and TRBJ2-1; TRBD1 aligns across 11 bases. The CDR3 totals 15 residues. Germline V lookup: CDR1 SGHRS, CDR2 YFSETQ. Trimming took 4 bases from V and 3 from J; bases not matched to a gene: 3. The DNA of the CDR3 is TGCGCCAGCAGCGTGGACAGGGGGCTCTACAATGAGCAGTTCTTC. Protein: CASSVDRGLYNEQFF.

This chain joins TRBV29-1 and TRBJ2-1; 7 positions match TRBD1. CDR1 is SQVTM and CDR2 is ANQGSEA in the germline V gene. The CDR3 has 14 amino acids. Unmatched junction bases numbered 7, after V lost 8 bases and J lost 0 bases. The CDR3 here is CSSTGTASYNEQFF. In DNA form, the CDR3 reads TGCAGCTCCACCGGGACAGCCTCCTACAATGAGCAGTTCTTC.